The rows below give T cell receptor beta chains drawn from one sample of a study of CD8+CD57+ T cells in acquired aplastic anemia. MiXCR, run by TCRdb on the reads, gives a single entry per CDR3 protein. The data hold 150,000 to 200,000 distinct CDR3 sequences, with roughly 48% observed a single time. The sample was sorted CD4+, CD8+, or CD8+CD57+ T cells (not recorded which) from PBMCs. Receptors originate from a human donor in good health. Both conserved end residues are part of each CDR3. A D gene is named only where the DNA matches it firmly. A clone size is listed for some rows: how often the clone was seen (once, few, many), or a class if it is expanded.

v_call	j_call	clone_size	d_call	cdr3_aa	cdr3_nt
TRBV19	TRBJ1-1	.	.	CASRRLDRPTEAFF	TGTGCCAGTAGGAGACTCGACAGGCCCACTGAAGCTTTCTTT
TRBV7-9	TRBJ2-7	.	.	CASSSSRGPTYEQYF	TGTGCCAGCAGCTCCTCCAGGGGACCAACCTACGAGCAGTACTTC
TRBV10-1	TRBJ2-7	.	TRBD2	CARELAGDAYEQYF	TGCGCCAGGGAACTAGCGGGGGATGCCTACGAGCAGTACTTC
TRBV29-1	TRBJ1-2	.	.	CSARPGGGNDDYGYTF	TGCAGCGCTCGCCCGGGTGGGGGGAATGACGACTATGGCTACACCTTC
TRBV24-1	TRBJ2-3	.	.	CATSDSADTQYF	TGTGCCACCAGTGATTCAGCAGATACGCAGTATTTT
TRBV2	TRBJ2-7	few	TRBD1	CASSDRGRSYEQYF	TGTGCCAGCAGTGACAGGGGGCGCTCCTACGAGCAGTACTTC
TRBV7-3	TRBJ2-7	many	.	CASSLKGDPSYEQYF	TGTGCCAGCAGCTTAAAAGGTGACCCAAGCTACGAGCAGTACTTC
TRBV29-1	TRBJ2-1	many	.	CSTEGAPRNEQFF	TGCAGCACGGAGGGGGCCCCGAGGAATGAGCAGTTCTTC
TRBV24-1	TRBJ2-2	medium-sized	.	CATSDPGTGAGELFF	TGTGCCACCAGTGATCCAGGGACGGGAGCCGGGGAGCTGTTTTTT
TRBV4-1	TRBJ2-1	.	TRBD2	CASSQFPSGRAVQQFF	TGTGCCAGCAGCCAATTTCCTAGCGGGAGGGCCGTTCAGCAGTTCTTC
TRBV7-3	TRBJ2-7	.	TRBD1	CASSPTGTGAFDQYF	TGTGCCAGCAGCCCAACCGGGACAGGGGCTTTCGATCAGTACTTC
TRBV5-1	TRBJ2-1	few	.	CASSFSNNEQFF	TGCGCCAGCAGTTTCTCTAACAATGAGCAGTTCTTC
TRBV2	TRBJ1-5	many	TRBD1	CASRGTGYSNQPQHF	TGTGCCAGCAGAGGGACAGGTTATAGCAATCAGCCCCAGCATTTT
TRBV20-1	TRBJ2-7	.	.	CSATLVGEQYF	TGCAGTGCTACCCTAGTAGGCGAGCAGTACTTC
TRBV7-2	TRBJ1-3	.	TRBD1	CATGGQIGNTIYF	TGTGCCACAGGGGGGCAGATTGGAAACACCATATATTTT
TRBV7-3	TRBJ2-5	few	.	CASSPDTEETQYF	TGTGCCAGCAGCCCCGACACGGAAGAGACCCAGTACTTC
TRBV11-2	TRBJ2-7	.	.	CASITGLGTHPYEQYF	TGTGCCAGCATTACGGGCTTGGGGACACACCCCTACGAGCAGTACTTC
TRBV12-3/TRBV12-4	TRBJ2-1	many	.	CASGEISGTYNEQFF	TGTGCCAGCGGTGAGATTAGCGGAACCTACAATGAGCAGTTCTTC
TRBV20-1	TRBJ2-2	many	TRBD2	CSAGRTSGSTGELFF	TGCAGTGCCGGACGGACTAGCGGGAGCACCGGGGAGCTGTTTTTT
TRBV6-1	TRBJ2-5	many	.	CASSRRPPRAQETQYF	TGTGCCAGCAGCCGAAGACCCCCGCGGGCACAAGAGACCCAGTACTTC
TRBV7-8	TRBJ2-2	.	TRBD2	CASSFGAGANTGELFF	TGTGCCAGCAGCTTCGGGGCGGGGGCGAACACCGGGGAGCTGTTTTTT
TRBV20-1	TRBJ1-4	many	.	CSAGFIEKLFF	TGCAGTGCTGGCTTTATTGAAAAACTGTTTTTT
TRBV2	TRBJ1-5	.	.	CASSVQQGGNQPQHF	TGTGCCAGCAGTGTTCAACAGGGCGGCAATCAGCCCCAGCATTTT
TRBV24-1	TRBJ2-2	many	.	CATSDTAGPRNTGELFF	TGTGCCACCAGTGATACGGCCGGGCCCCGAAACACCGGGGAGCTGTTTTTT
TRBV7-9	TRBJ1-1	.	.	CASSLGGLEAFF	TGTGCCAGCAGCTTAGGGGGGCTTGAGGCTTTCTTT
TRBV15	TRBJ2-1	.	.	CATSRVKQGNEQFF	TGTGCCACCAGCAGAGTGAAGCAGGGCAATGAGCAGTTCTTC
TRBV9	TRBJ1-6	many	.	CASRGGNNSPLHF	TGTGCCAGCAGGGGGGGCAATAATTCACCCCTCCACTTT
TRBV24-1	TRBJ2-2	.	TRBD2	CATSDLPTSGTGELFF	TGTGCCACCAGTGATTTGCCGACTAGCGGGACCGGGGAGCTGTTTTTT
TRBV7-3	TRBJ2-3	.	TRBD1	CASSGDRGRDTQYF	TGTGCCAGCAGCGGGGACAGGGGGAGGGATACGCAGTATTTT
TRBV5-1	TRBJ2-1	many	TRBD1	CASSQGQGIYNEQFF	TGCGCCAGCAGCCAAGGACAGGGGATTTACAATGAGCAGTTCTTC
TRBV7-2	TRBJ2-4	many	.	CASSFSAKNIQYF	TGTGCCAGCAGCTTCTCAGCCAAAAACATTCAGTACTTC
TRBV15	TRBJ2-1	.	TRBD2	CATSARLAGEGEQFF	TGTGCCACCAGCGCCCGACTAGCGGGGGAGGGTGAGCAGTTCTTC
TRBV4-1	TRBJ2-5	many	TRBD1	CASSGEVDRVVWETQYF	TGCGCCAGCAGCGGAGAGGTGGACAGGGTAGTATGGGAGACCCAGTACTTC
TRBV19	TRBJ1-5	few	.	CASSPPGRQPQHF	TGTGCCAGTAGTCCCCCGGGACGGCAGCCCCAGCATTTT
TRBV11-2	TRBJ2-2	.	TRBD2	CASSNGRGATNTGELFF	TGTGCCAGCAGCAACGGGCGGGGGGCAACGAACACCGGGGAGCTGTTTTTT
TRBV24-1	TRBJ2-3	.	.	CATSDNGLEDTQYF	TGTGCCACCAGTGATAACGGACTCGAAGATACGCAGTATTTT
TRBV2	TRBJ1-4	.	TRBD1	CASSFRGDGEKLFF	TGTGCCAGCAGTTTCAGGGGGGATGGTGAAAAACTGTTTTTT
TRBV20-1	TRBJ1-1	.	.	CSARGSEAFF	TGCAGTGCTAGAGGTTCTGAAGCTTTCTTT
TRBV20-1	TRBJ2-2	.	.	CSARPLLAAGELFF	TGCAGTGCTAGGCCCCTCCTAGCTGCCGGGGAGCTGTTTTTT
TRBV19	TRBJ2-2	many	TRBD1	CASSVDRASTGELFF	TGTGCCAGTAGTGTGGACAGGGCAAGCACCGGGGAGCTGTTTTTT
TRBV7-2	TRBJ2-1	.	.	CASSQTTLNEQFF	TGTGCCAGCAGCCAGACGACCCTCAATGAGCAGTTCTTC
TRBV10-3	TRBJ2-5	.	.	CAISDGRDQETQYF	TGTGCCATCAGTGATGGCCGTGACCAAGAGACCCAGTACTTC
TRBV10-1	TRBJ1-2	.	.	CASSESNPGPNYGYTF	TGCGCCAGCAGTGAGTCGAACCCAGGCCCTAACTATGGCTACACCTTC
TRBV25-1	TRBJ1-6	.	TRBD1	CASSATGLNSPLHF	TGTGCCAGCAGTGCGACAGGGTTGAATTCACCCCTCCACTTT
TRBV25-1	TRBJ2-1	.	.	CASSGGYEQFF	TGTGCCAGCAGTGGCGGGTATGAGCAGTTCTTC